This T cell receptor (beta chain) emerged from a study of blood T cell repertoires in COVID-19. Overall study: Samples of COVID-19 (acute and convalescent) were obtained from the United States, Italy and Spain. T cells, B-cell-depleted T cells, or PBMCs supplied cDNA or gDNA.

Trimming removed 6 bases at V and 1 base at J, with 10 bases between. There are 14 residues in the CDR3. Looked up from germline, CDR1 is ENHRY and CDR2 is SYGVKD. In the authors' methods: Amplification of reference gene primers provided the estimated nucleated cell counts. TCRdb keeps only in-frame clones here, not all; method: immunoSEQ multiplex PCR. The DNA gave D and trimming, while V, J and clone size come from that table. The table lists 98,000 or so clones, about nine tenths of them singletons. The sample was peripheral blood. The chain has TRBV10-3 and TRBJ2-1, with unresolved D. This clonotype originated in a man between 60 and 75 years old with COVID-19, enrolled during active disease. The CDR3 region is CAIRTDSSYNEQFF. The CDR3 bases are TGTGCCATCAGGACCGACTCTTCCTACAATGAGCAGTTCTTC.